This entry features one T cell receptor (beta chain) sequence. In the authors' methods: Reference gene primers were amplified, and this amplification served to estimate nucleated cell counts. Only in-frame clones appear in the TCRdb table, and some are missing; sequencing was by immunoSEQ multiplex PCR. D and trimming come from the DNA, and the V and J calls and clone size come from that table. The repertoire holds under 85,000 clones, with approximately 90% as singletons. The data belong to a study of blood T cell repertoires in COVID-19. About the study: Some COVID-19 samples were acute and others convalescent; all came from the United States, Italy and Spain. T cells, B-cell-depleted T cells, or PBMCs supplied cDNA or gDNA.

V lost 7 bases to trimming and J lost 4 bases, with 14 bases between them. In germline, CDR1 is SQVTM, CDR2 ANQGSEA. The CDR3 has 13 residues. Sequenced sample: peripheral blood. The chain carries TRBV29-1 and TRBJ1-3, with D perhaps TRBD1 (5 bases). This TCR was recovered from a man aged 65-85 years with active or convalescent COVID-19. CDR3 in amino acids: CSAGVVEGNTIYF. The CDR3 coding sequence is TGCAGCGCGGGGGTTGTGGAGGGAAACACCATATATTTT.